These 14 T cell receptor beta chains came from one sample sequenced in a study of T-cell reconstitution after alpha-beta-depleted transplantation in children (dated by TCRdb to 2016 to 2017). The library was made by PCR. Sequencing was carried out with an Illumina HiSeq 2500. TCR library preparation used molecular barcoding, with unique molecular identifiers applied to normalize quantification of the TCRbeta repertoire. Using fastp trimming at Q25 and MiXCR clonotype assembly, TCRdb reanalyzed the public sequencing data and kept in-frame beta chains. Rows matching on CDR3 protein sequence are summarized as one entry with the most common DNA and genes. Within this sample are about 540,000 distinct CDR3 sequences, with 15% to 20% of them counted one time only. The ten largest clones take up over 3% of the sample. The starting material was PBMCs from the stem cell graft donor, obtained from the stem cell graft. The receptors originated from a human donor who donated a stem cell graft to a child with acute lymphoblastic leukemia.

The chain carries TRBV20-1 and TRBJ2-1, with a weak D call TRBD1 (5 bases). Looked up from germline, CDR1 is DFQATT and CDR2 is SNEGSKA (reference sequence). V gave up 0 bases and J gave up 2 bases, with 14 bases separating them. The CDR3 is 16 residues long. The CDR3 nucleotides read TGCAGTGCTAGAGATTGGGGCACAGATGCCTACAATGAGCAGTTCTTC. It specifies CSARDWGTDAYNEQFF.

The V and J genes are TRBV5-1 and TRBJ1-2, with 9 nucleotides matching TRBD1. V shed 3 bases, J shed 6 bases, and the junction held 12 bases outside the gene matches. Per the germline V gene, CDR1 is SGHRS and CDR2 is YFSETQ. This CDR3 is built from 16 residues. The DNA of the CDR3 is TGCGCCAGCAGCTCACAACAGGGGGCGTTCGGGGATGGCTACACCTTC. Its protein product is CASSSQQGAFGDGYTF. Full variable domain (rest looked up from reference TRBV5-1 and TRBJ1-2): KAGVTQTPRYLIKTRGQQVTLSCSPISGHRSVSWYQQTPGQGLQFLFEYFSETQRNKGNFPGRFSGRQFSNSRSEMNVSTLELGDSALYLCASSSQQGAFGDGYTFGSGTRLTVV.

This clonotype was seen a few times. The rearrangement links TRBV7-3 to TRBJ2-1; TRBD2 matches 12 bases. With 3 bases clipped from V and 7 bases from J, the junction kept 4 bases outside the gene matches. Germline CDR1 SGHTA, CDR2 FQGTGA. This CDR3 is built from 15 residues. The CDR3 coding sequence is TGTGCCAGCAGCTTTCGGACTAGCGGGGCTAATGAGCAGTTCTTC. Translated, it gives CASSFRTSGANEQFF.

The chain combines TRBV12-3 or TRBV12-4 with TRBJ1-1, with unresolved D. The CDR3 totals 13 residues. The V end lost 6 bases, the J end lost 3 bases, and 11 bases lay between the germline ends. As DNA, the CDR3 is TGTGCCAGCAGCAGGAGGTGGGACACTGAAGCTTTCTTT. Residues: CASSRRWDTEAFF.

This clonotype was counted a few times. This chain connects TRBV20-1 to TRBJ2-7, with TRBD2 identical over 10 bases. CDR1 DFQATT and CDR2 SNEGSKA come from the germline V gene (reference sequence). J lost 6 bases, V lost 2 bases, and 7 bases had no gene match. This CDR3 comprises 14 residues. As DNA, the CDR3 is TGCAGTGCTAGACCGCTAGCGGGAGAACGCGAGCAGTACTTC. Encoded protein: CSARPLAGEREQYF.

This clonotype was found a few times. V is TRBV18 and J is TRBJ2-7, with 12 bases that match TRBD2. Germline trimming cut 0 bases from V and 0 bases from J; bases unmatched to any gene: 6. This CDR3 spans 18 amino acids. Germline V gene lookup returns CDR1 KGHSH and CDR2 LQKENI. The CDR3 loop is CASSPPDRTSGISYEQYF. For the CDR3, the DNA is TGTGCCAGCTCACCACCGGATAGGACTAGCGGGATCTCCTACGAGCAGTACTTC.

This clonotype was counted ten times or more. This chain connects TRBV12-3 or TRBV12-4 to TRBJ2-1, with 8 bases matching TRBD2. There are 15 residues in the CDR3. V was clipped by 5 bases and J by 5 bases; unmatched bases: 8. CDR3: CASSVTSGVDNEQFF. The CDR3 coding sequence is TGTGCCAGCAGTGTTACTAGCGGAGTTGACAATGAGCAGTTCTTC.

The chain recombines TRBV11-1 with TRBJ2-1; no firm D call. Germline CDR1 and CDR2: SGHAT and FQDESV (reference sequence). Trimming shortened V by 5 bases and J by 0 bases, and 11 bases separated the two germline ends. The CDR3 extends over 15 amino acids. In DNA form, the CDR3 reads TGTGCCAGCAGCGCACCCCCCGGCTCCTACAATGAGCAGTTCTTC. Its protein product is CASSAPPGSYNEQFF. The whole variable domain, remainder taken from reference TRBV11-1 and TRBJ2-1, is EAEVAQSPRYKITEKSQAVAFWCDPISGHATLYWYRQILGQGPELLVQFQDESVVDDSQLPKDRFSAERLKGVDSTLKIQPAELGDSAMYLCASSAPPGSYNEQFFGPGTRLTVL.

This clonotype came up a few times. V gene TRBV7-8 combines with J gene TRBJ2-1; TRBD2 aligns across 11 bases. The junction had 7 bases not matched to a gene; V was cut back by 5 bases and J by 4 bases. Germline-derived CDR1 and CDR2 are SGHVS and FQNEAQ. The CDR3 totals 16 residues. CDR3 in DNA: TGTGCCAGCAGCACCCGATCTAGCGGGAGGTACAATGAGCAGTTCTTC. This codes for CASSTRSSGRYNEQFF.

The rearrangement links TRBV5-1 to TRBJ2-1; D is undetermined. Germline CDR1 and CDR2: SGHRS and YFSETQ. The V and J ends lost 4 bases and 5 bases respectively, with 10 bases between them. This CDR3 comprises 13 residues. CDR3 bases: TGCGCCAGCAGCATCCGTGGAAACAATGAGCAGTTCTTC. Its translation is CASSIRGNNEQFF. The variable domain in full, with the rest retrieved from reference TRBV5-1 and TRBJ2-1, is KAGVTQTPRYLIKTRGQQVTLSCSPISGHRSVSWYQQTPGQGLQFLFEYFSETQRNKGNFPGRFSGRQFSNSRSEMNVSTLELGDSALYLCASSIRGNNEQFFGPGTRLTVL.

This chain connects TRBV3-1 to TRBJ1-1; 7 bases agree with TRBD1. V shed 2 bases and J 2 bases; nucleotides not matched to a gene: 5. The CDR3 contains 15 residues. Germline V gene sequence: CDR1 LGHDT, CDR2 YNNKEL (reference sequence). The CDR3 bases are TGTGCCAGCAGCCAACTCCAGGGGGGAAACACTGAAGCTTTCTTT. Translating gives CASSQLQGGNTEAFF. The variable domain in full, completed from reference TRBV3-1 and TRBJ1-1, reads DTAVSQTPKYLVTQMGNDKSIKCEQNLGHDTMYWYKQDSKKFLKIMFSYNNKELIINETVPNRFSPKSPDKAHLNLHINSLELGDSAVYFCASSQLQGGNTEAFFGQGTRLTVV.

The CDR3 coding sequence is TGTGCCAGCAGCTTAGCGAGGTTAGGGACTAGCGCGCTAAAGACTGGGAGCACCGGGGAGCTGTTTTTT. It specifies CASSLARLGTSALKTGSTGELFF. The rearrangement links TRBV11-1 to TRBJ2-2; 10 bases fit TRBD2. The CDR3 totals 23 residues. Germline-derived CDR1 and CDR2 are SGHAT and FQDESV (reference sequence). V trimming: 0 bases; J trimming: 4 bases; junction bases outside the gene matches: 23.

This clonotype appeared a few times. The chain is built from TRBV27 and TRBJ2-7; D uncertain. Per the germline V gene, CDR1 is MNHEY and CDR2 is SMNVEV (reference sequence). This CDR3 contains 14 residues. V lost 5 bases and J lost 2, with 13 bases in between. The CDR3 loop reads CASSPRAGPYEQYF. The CDR3 nucleotides are TGTGCCAGCAGTCCTCGGGCCGGACCCTACGAGCAGTACTTC.

V usage is TRBV4-1 and J usage is TRBJ2-3, with D possibly being TRBD2 (6 bases). The CDR3 loop spans 16 amino acids. CDR1 is MGHRA and CDR2 is YSYEKL in the germline V gene. Trimming left V 0 bases short and J 11 bases short, with 21 bases between. Written as DNA, the CDR3 is TGCGCCAGCAGCCAAGAGCCGGGAGCGGTCATGGGAAAGCAGTATTTT. This translates into CASSQEPGAVMGKQYF.